This TCR beta chain was recorded in a study of blood T cell repertoires in COVID-19. Study at large: Sample material is recorded as cDNA or gDNA derived from T cells, B-cell-depleted T cells, or PBMCs.

The J segment lost 0 bases and the V segment lost 7 bases, leaving 4 bases of the junction unmatched. CDR1 MNHEY and CDR2 SMNVEV come from the germline V gene (reference sequence). CDR3 length equals 16 residues. Methods used by the authors: Amplifying reference gene primers gave estimates of nucleated cell counts. Only in-frame clones appear in the TCRdb table, and some are missing; sequencing was by immunoSEQ multiplex PCR. The V and J calls and the clone size are those of that table, but D and trimming were determined from the DNA. Among about 100,000 clones listed, about nine tenths were seen once.

The clonotype comes from a man aged 50-60 years with active COVID-19. The source material was peripheral blood. The genes are TRBV27 and TRBJ2-1, with 12 bases matching TRBD2. This chain's CDR3 is CASTASGRASYNEQFF. The DNA for the CDR3 is TGTGCCAGCACTGCTAGCGGGAGGGCCTCCTACAATGAGCAGTTCTTC.